One sample yielded the 12 T cell receptor beta chains listed below, sequenced in a study of T cells in Graves' hyperthyroidism and ophthalmopathy (dated by TCRdb to 2018 to 2020). The receptor library was made with multiplex PCR. These reads were obtained on an Illumina HiSeq 2000. TCR beta CDR3 regions were amplified from RNA transcripts. A first-round RT-PCR of the TCR CDR3 used the HTBI primer set with the Qiagen OneStep RT-PCR kit. Through fastp at Q25 and MiXCR, TCRdb rebuilt clones from the public reads, retaining in-frame beta chains. Rows are unified per CDR3 protein, each entry keeping the most common DNA and genes. For this sample the table gives approximately 400,000 distinct CDR3 sequences, of which 13% were detected only once. Around 20% of the sample comes from the top ten. Sequenced: blood. These receptors were obtained from a young man with Graves' hyperthyroidism that later progressed to Graves' ophthalmopathy.

This chain connects TRBV2 to TRBJ2-3, with D hard to call. Trimming removed 8 bases from V and 4 bases from J, with 13 bases in between. The germline gives CDR1 SNHLY, CDR2 FYNNEI. The CDR3 has 13 amino acids. In DNA form, the CDR3 reads TGTGCCAGCTTTGGCTTGTTGGCAGATACGCAGTATTTT. Its translation: CASFGLLADTQYF.

The sample holds a few counts of this clonotype. The gene calls are TRBV9 and TRBJ1-4, with D perhaps matching TRBD1 (6 bases). The CDR3 runs to 14 residues. The germline V and J ends were trimmed by 4 bases and 4 bases, with 11 bases remaining between them. The germline V gene has CDR1 SGDLS and CDR2 YYNGEE. Here the CDR3 DNA reads TGTGCCAGCAGCCCGGGACACTTTAATGAAAAACTGTTTTTT. Protein product: CASSPGHFNEKLFF.

This clonotype appeared many times. V usage is TRBV20-1 and J usage is TRBJ1-5; D is undetermined. Germline CDR1 is DFQATT and CDR2 is SNEGSKA (reference sequence). This CDR3 comprises 14 residues. Trimming shortened V by 3 bases and J by 4 bases, and 13 bases separated the two germline ends. The CDR3 nucleotides are TGCAGTGCTAGCTCACTCCAAGGGAATCAGCCCCAGCATTTT. This gives the protein CSASSLQGNQPQHF.

This clonotype was seen ten or more times. The genes are TRBV18 and TRBJ2-5; a possible D gene is TRBD2 (5 bases). This CDR3 spans 13 amino acids. Germline V CDR1 and CDR2: KGHSH, LQKENI. Deletions cut 3 bases from V and 0 bases from J, with 5 bases between. The CDR3 loop is CASSPGDQETQYF. DNA of the CDR3: TGTGCCAGCTCACCCGGGGACCAAGAGACCCAGTACTTC.

This clonotype was recorded many times. J is TRBJ1-5 and V is TRBV15; TRBD1 is a possible D gene (6 bases). Germline CDR1 and CDR2: LNHNV and YYDKDF (reference sequence). V lost 0 bases and J 5 bases, leaving 14 bases between the germline ends. The CDR3 loop spans 16 amino acids. The CDR3 DNA follows: TGTGCCACCAGCAGAGATCGGGCAGGGGAATATCAGCCCCAGCATTTT. This sequence encodes CATSRDRAGEYQPQHF.

This clonotype was found a few times. The rearrangement links TRBV11-1 to TRBJ2-3; D is tentatively TRBD1 or TRBD2 (5 bases each). Trimming left V 1 base short and J 3 bases short, with 17 bases between. This CDR3 has 17 residues. The V gene's germline CDR1 is SGHAT and CDR2 FQDESV (reference sequence). CDR3 amino acids: CASSLESTGGGTDTQYF. The CDR3 nucleotides are TGTGCCAGCAGCTTAGAGTCAACAGGTGGCGGGACAGATACGCAGTATTTT.

The V and J genes are TRBV19 and TRBJ1-2, with D maybe TRBD1 (5 bases). CDR1 is LNHDA and CDR2 is SQIVND in the germline V gene (reference sequence). CDR3 size: 16 residues. Deletions cut 9 bases from V and 4 bases from J, with 24 bases between. CDR3 loop: CASSGVAGTYSYGYTF. CDR3 in DNA: TGTGCCAGCTCTGGAGTGGCGGGGACCTACTCCTATGGCTACACCTTC.

This clonotype was detected only a few times. The rearrangement links TRBV18 to TRBJ2-7, with TRBD1 as a possible D gene (6 bases). The CDR3 loop spans 14 amino acids. V lost 4 bases and J lost 1, with 11 bases in between. From germline, CDR1 is KGHSH and CDR2 LQKENI. This CDR3 reads CASSRDTLSYEQYF. The CDR3 DNA follows: TGTGCCAGCTCACGGGACACCCTATCCTACGAGCAGTACTTC.

The chain recombines TRBV6-1 with TRBJ2-1, with D unclear. Germline V gene lookup returns CDR1 MNHNS and CDR2 SASEGT. The V end was cut by 6 bases, the J end by 4 bases, with 10 bases between. The CDR3 covers 13 residues. CDR3 in DNA: TGTGCCAGCAGCCGATATTCTTACAATGAGCAGTTCTTC. Translated, it gives CASSRYSYNEQFF.

This clonotype was seen a few times. V and J are TRBV4-2 and TRBJ1-1; D is ambiguous. The germline V and J ends were trimmed by 0 bases and 5 bases, with 13 bases remaining between them. CDR1 is LGHNA and CDR2 is YNFKEQ in the germline V gene. The CDR3 is 15 amino acids. The CDR3 sequence is CASSQDNLLRTEAFF. In DNA form, the CDR3 reads TGTGCCAGCAGCCAAGATAACCTGCTGCGAACTGAAGCTTTCTTT.

CDR3 bases: TGTGCCAGCAGTGAAGCCCGGGAGAATAATGAAAAACTGTTTTTT. It encodes CASSEARENNEKLFF. V usage is TRBV2 and J usage is TRBJ1-4; D remains ambiguous. Trimming shortened V by 0 bases and J by 4 bases, and 9 bases separated the two germline ends. The CDR3 contains 15 residues. From germline, CDR1 is SNHLY and CDR2 FYNNEI. Looking up the rest from reference TRBV2 and TRBJ1-4 gives the full variable domain: EPEVTQTPSHQVTQMGQEVILRCVPISNHLYFYWYRQILGQKVEFLVSFYNNEISEKSEIFDDQFSVERPDGSNFTLKIRSTKLEDSAMYFCASSEARENNEKLFFGSGTQLSVL.

The gene calls are TRBV11-2 and TRBJ2-5; D is perhaps TRBD1 or TRBD2 (5 bases each). The CDR3 is 12 residues long. The germline V gene encodes CDR1 SGHAT and CDR2 FQNNGV. Trimming stripped 5 bases from V and 5 bases from J, with 9 bases between. The CDR3 loop reads CASSPRDETQYF. The CDR3 DNA reads TGTGCCAGCAGCCCCCGGGACGAGACCCAGTACTTC.